This T cell receptor beta chain came from a study of identical twins. Unique molecular identifiers were present on cDNA, and template switching added a universal primer site. Using its own MiXCR run on the 5' RACE reads, TCRdb lists one record per CDR3 protein. The table includes roughly 490,000 distinct CDR3 sequences, approximately 14% detected once. The same data also contributed to another study, on yellow fever vaccine responses in identical twins.

The material sequenced was CD4+ T cells sorted from blood. The sequence was obtained from a woman aged 18-29 years in good health.

CDR3 region: CASSQGSGRGGELFF. In DNA form, the CDR3 reads TGTGCCAGCAGCCAAGGAAGCGGGAGGGGCGGGGAGCTGTTTTTT. V usage is TRBV3-1 and J usage is TRBJ2-2, with 10 bases that match TRBD2. Germline-derived CDR1 and CDR2 are LGHDT and YNNKEL (reference sequence). CDR3 length: 15 residues. The V gene end was trimmed by 1 base and the J gene end by 7 bases; junction bases not matched to a gene: 3.